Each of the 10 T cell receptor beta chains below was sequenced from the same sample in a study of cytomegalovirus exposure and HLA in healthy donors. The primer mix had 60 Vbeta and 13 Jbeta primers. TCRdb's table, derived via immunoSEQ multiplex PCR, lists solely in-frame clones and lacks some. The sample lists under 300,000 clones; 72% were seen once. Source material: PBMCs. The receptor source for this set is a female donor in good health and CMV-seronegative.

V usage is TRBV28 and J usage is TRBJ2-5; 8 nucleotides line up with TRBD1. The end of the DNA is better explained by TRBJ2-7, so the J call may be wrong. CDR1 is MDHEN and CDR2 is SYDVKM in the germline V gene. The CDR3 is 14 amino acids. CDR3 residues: CASSGTGSSYEQYF. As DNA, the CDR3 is TGTGCCAGCAGCGGGACAGGATCGTCCTACGAGCAGTACTTC.

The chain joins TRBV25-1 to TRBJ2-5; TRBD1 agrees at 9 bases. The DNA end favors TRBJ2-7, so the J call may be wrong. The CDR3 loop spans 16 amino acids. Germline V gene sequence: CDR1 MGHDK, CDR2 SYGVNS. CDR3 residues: CASSEAGTGLSYEQYF. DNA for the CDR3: TGTGCCAGCAGTGAAGCCGGGACAGGGCTCTCCTACGAGCAGTACTTC.

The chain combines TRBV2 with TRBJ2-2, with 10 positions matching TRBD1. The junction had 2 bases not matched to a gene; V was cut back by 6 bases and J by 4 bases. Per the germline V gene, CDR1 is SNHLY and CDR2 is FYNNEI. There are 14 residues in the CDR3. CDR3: CASRGQGTTGELFF. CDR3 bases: TGTGCCAGCAGGGGACAGGGGACCACCGGGGAGCTGTTTTTT.

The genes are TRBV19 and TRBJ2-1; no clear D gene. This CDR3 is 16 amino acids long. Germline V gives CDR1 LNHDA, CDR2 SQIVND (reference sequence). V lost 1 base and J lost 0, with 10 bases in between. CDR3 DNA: TGTGCCAGTAGTATAGCCGCGGAGAGCTCCTACAATGAGCAGTTCTTC. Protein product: CASSIAAESSYNEQFF.

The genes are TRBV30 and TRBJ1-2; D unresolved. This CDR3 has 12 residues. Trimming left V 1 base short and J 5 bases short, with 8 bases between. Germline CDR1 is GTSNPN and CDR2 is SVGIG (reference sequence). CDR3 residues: CAWSGSPYGYTF. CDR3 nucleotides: TGTGCCTGGAGTGGCAGTCCATATGGCTACACCTTC.

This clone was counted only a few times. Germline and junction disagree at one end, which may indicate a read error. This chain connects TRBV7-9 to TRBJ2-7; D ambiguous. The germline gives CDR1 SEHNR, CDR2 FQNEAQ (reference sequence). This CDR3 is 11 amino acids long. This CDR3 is CSSSPSNEQYF. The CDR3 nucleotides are TGTTCCAGCAGTCCGTCTAACGAGCAGTACTTC.

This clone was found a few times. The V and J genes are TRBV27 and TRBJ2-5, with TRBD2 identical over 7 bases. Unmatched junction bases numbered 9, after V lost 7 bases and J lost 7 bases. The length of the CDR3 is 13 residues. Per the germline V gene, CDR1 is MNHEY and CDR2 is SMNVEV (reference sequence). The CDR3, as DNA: TGTGCCAGCACCCTAGTTTGGGGGGGGACCCAGTACTTC. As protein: CASTLVWGGTQYF.

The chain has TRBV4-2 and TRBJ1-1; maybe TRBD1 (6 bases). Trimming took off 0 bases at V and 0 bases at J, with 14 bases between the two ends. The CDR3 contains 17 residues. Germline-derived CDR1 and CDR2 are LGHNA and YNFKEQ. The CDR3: CASSQDPYGQLNTEAFF. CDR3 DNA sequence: TGTGCCAGCAGCCAAGATCCCTATGGACAGCTGAACACTGAAGCTTTCTTT.

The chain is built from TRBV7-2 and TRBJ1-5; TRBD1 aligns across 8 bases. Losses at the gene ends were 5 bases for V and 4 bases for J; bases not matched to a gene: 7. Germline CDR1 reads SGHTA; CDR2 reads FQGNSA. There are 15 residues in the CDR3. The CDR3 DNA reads TGTGCCAGCAGCCGAGACAGGGGAGGGAATCAGCCCCAGCATTTT. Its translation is CASSRDRGGNQPQHF.

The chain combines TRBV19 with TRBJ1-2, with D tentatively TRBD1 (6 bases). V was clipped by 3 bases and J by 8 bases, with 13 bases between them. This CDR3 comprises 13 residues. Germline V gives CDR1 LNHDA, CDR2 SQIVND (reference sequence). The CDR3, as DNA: TGTGCCAGTAGTATTTTACAGGGCATCGGCTACACCTTC. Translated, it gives CASSILQGIGYTF.